This record concerns one T cell receptor beta chain sequence. V gave up 4 bases and J gave up 0 bases, with 19 bases separating them. The V gene's germline CDR1 is MNHEY and CDR2 SMNVEV (reference sequence). This CDR3 spans 17 amino acids. The data are from a study of blood T cell repertoires in COVID-19. On the study more broadly: From the United States, Italy and Spain came samples of acute and convalescent COVID-19. PBMCs, B-cell-depleted T cells, or T cells were the source of the cDNA or gDNA that made up the material.

The table came from immunoSEQ multiplex PCR; TCRdb's copy has only in-frame clones and leaves some out. The table lists 75,000 to 95,000 clones, around 87% of them singletons. The source material was peripheral blood. The TCR originated in a human donor in a cohort sampled during active COVID-19. The chain employs TRBV27 and TRBJ2-7; D may be TRBD1 (6 bases). The CDR3 DNA follows: TGTGCCAGCAGTTCTAGGGGTAGGGGGAAGACCTCCTACGAGCAGTACTTC. Its translation: CASSSRGRGKTSYEQYF.